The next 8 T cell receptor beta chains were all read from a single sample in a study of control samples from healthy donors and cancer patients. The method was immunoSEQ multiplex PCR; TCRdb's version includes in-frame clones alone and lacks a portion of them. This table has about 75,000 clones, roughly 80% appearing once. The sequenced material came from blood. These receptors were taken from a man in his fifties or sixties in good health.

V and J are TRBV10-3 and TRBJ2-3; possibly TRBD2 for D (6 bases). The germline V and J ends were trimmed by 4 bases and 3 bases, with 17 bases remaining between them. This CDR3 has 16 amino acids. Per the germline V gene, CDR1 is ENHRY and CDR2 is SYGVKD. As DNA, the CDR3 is TGTGCCATCAGTGCAAGGGAGCGGAGGGGTACAGATACGCAGTATTTT. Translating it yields CAISARERRGTDTQYF.

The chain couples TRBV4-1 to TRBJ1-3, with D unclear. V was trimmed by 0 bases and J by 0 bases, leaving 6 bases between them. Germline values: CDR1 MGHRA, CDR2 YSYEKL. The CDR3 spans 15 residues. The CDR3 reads CASSQDSHSGNTIYF. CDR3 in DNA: TGCGCCAGCAGCCAAGACAGCCACTCTGGAAACACCATATATTTT.

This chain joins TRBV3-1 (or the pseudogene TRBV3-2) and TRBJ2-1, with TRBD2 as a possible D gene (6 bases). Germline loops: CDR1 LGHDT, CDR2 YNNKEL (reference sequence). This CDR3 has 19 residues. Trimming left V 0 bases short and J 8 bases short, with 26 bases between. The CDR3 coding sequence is TGTGCCAGCAGCCAAGAGGTCCTGGAGAAGCGGGCGTTTAAGGATGAGCAGTTCTTC. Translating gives CASSQEVLEKRAFKDEQFF.

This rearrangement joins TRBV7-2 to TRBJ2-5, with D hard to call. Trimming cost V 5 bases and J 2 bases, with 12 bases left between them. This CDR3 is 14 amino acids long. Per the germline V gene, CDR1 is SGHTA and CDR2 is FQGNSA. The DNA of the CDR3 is TGTGCCAGCAGCCTACTACGGGCACAAGAGACCCAGTACTTC. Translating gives CASSLLRAQETQYF.

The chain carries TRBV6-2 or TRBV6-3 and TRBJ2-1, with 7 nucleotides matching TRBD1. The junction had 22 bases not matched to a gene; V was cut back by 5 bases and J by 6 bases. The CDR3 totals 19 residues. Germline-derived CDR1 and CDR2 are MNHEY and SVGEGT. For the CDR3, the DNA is TGTGCCAGCAGTCAACCCCCACTTTTTGCAGGGGCAGGGGGCAATGAGCAGTTCTTC. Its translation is CASSQPPLFAGAGGNEQFF.

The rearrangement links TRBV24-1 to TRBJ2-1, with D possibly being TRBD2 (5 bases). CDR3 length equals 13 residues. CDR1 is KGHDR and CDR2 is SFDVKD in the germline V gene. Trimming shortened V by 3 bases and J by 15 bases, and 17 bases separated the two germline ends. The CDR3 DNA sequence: TGTGCCACCAGTGATCCCAACGGGGTCCTGAGGTTCTTC. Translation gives CATSDPNGVLRFF.

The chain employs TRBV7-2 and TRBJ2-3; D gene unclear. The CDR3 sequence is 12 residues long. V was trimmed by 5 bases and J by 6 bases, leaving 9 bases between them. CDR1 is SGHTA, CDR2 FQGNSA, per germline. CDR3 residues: CASSPSGDTQYF. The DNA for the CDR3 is TGTGCCAGCAGCCCGTCGGGCGATACGCAGTATTTT.

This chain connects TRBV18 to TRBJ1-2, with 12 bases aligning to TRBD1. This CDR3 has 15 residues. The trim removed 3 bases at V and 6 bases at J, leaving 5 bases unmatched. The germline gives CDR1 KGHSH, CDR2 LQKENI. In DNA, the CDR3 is TGTGCCAGCTCACCTTCCGGGACAGGGGGCCATGGCTACACCTTC. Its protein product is CASSPSGTGGHGYTF. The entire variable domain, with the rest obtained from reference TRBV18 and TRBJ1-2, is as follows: NAGVMQNPRHLVRRRGQEARLRCSPMKGHSHVYWYRQLPEEGLKFMVYLQKENIIDESGMPKERFSAEFPKEGPSILRIQQVVRGDSAAYFCASSPSGTGGHGYTFGSGTRLTVV.